This is a list of T cell receptor beta chains from one sample in a study of blood T cells in healthy people across ages. From the 5' RACE reads, TCRdb called clonotypes with MiXCR, one entry per CDR3 protein. The table includes approximately 770,000 distinct CDR3 sequences, 55% to 75% detected once. The sequencing input was blood. The receptor set was obtained from a man aged 30-40 years in good health. CDR3s include the opening cysteine and the closing phenylalanine or tryptophan. D genes are given only for firm matches. Clone size appears in some rows only: once, few, many, or a class for an expanded clone.

j_call v_call d_call clone_size cdr3_aa cdr3_nt
TRBJ2-1 TRBV2 . . CASSWGATEQFF TGTGCCAGCAGCTGGGGGGCCACTGAGCAGTTCTTC
TRBJ1-6 TRBV29-1 . . CSALIGYNSPLHF TGCAGCGCCCTCATAGGGTATAATTCACCCCTCCACTTT
TRBJ2-7 TRBV20-1 TRBD1 many CSARGTGDSYEQYF TGCAGTGCTAGAGGGACAGGGGATTCCTACGAGCAGTACTTC
TRBJ2-6 TRBV7-6 . few CASSSPPESGANVLTF TGTGCCAGCAGCTCCCCTCCCGAGTCTGGGGCCAACGTCCTGACTTTC
TRBJ2-1 TRBV7-3 TRBD2 . CASSLYAGGPGNEQFF TGTGCCAGCAGCTTATATGCGGGAGGGCCGGGGAATGAGCAGTTCTTC
TRBJ2-5 TRBV5-6 . . CAGSLSAQETQYF TGTGCCGGCAGCTTGTCAGCCCAAGAGACCCAGTACTTC
TRBJ2-5 TRBV29-1 . few CSAPTKETQYF TGCAGCGCCCCTACTAAGGAGACCCAGTACTTC
TRBJ2-3 TRBV6-5 . . CASRYREDRTDTQYF TGTGCCAGCAGATATAGGGAGGATCGCACAGATACGCAGTATTTT
TRBJ2-1 TRBV14 . . CASSQVEVSYNEQFF TGTGCCAGCAGCCAAGTTGAGGTGTCCTACAATGAGCAGTTCTTC
TRBJ2-1 TRBV9 TRBD2 few CASSVGREENEQFF TGTGCCAGCAGCGTGGGTCGGGAGGAGAATGAGCAGTTCTTC
TRBJ1-2 TRBV14 . . CASSQDAGPSGYTF TGTGCCAGCAGCCAAGACGCAGGCCCTAGTGGCTACACCTTC
TRBJ2-3 TRBV7-3 TRBD2 . CASSSIAGYTDTQYF TGTGCCAGCAGCTCCATAGCGGGATACACAGATACGCAGTATTTT
TRBJ2-7 TRBV25-1 . . CASSGSTGFDEQYF TGTGCCAGCAGTGGGTCGACTGGCTTCGATGAGCAGTACTTC
TRBJ1-1 TRBV20-1 TRBD1 . CSAYRGAAEAFF TGCAGTGCTTACAGGGGGGCCGCTGAAGCTTTCTTT
TRBJ2-7 TRBV7-2 TRBD1 . CASSTHGQGLSEQYF TGTGCCAGCAGCACCCACGGACAGGGTTTAAGCGAGCAGTACTTC
TRBJ2-3 TRBV7-3 . many CASSLSSTDTQYF TGTGCCAGCAGCTTATCAAGCACAGATACGCAGTATTTT
TRBJ2-5 TRBV5-1 . . CASSSGGNRKETQYF TGCGCCAGCAGCTCTGGGGGAAATCGTAAAGAGACCCAGTACTTC
TRBJ2-1 TRBV10-3 TRBD2 . CAISDQAASGSNEQFF TGTGCCATCAGTGACCAAGCGGCTAGCGGGAGCAATGAGCAGTTCTTC
TRBJ1-2 TRBV7-2 . . CASSPSRALLYGYTF TGTGCCAGCAGCCCCTCTAGGGCCCTTCTATATGGCTACACCTTC
TRBJ2-3 TRBV5-5 TRBD1 . CASSLSQGVLSTDTQYF TGTGCCAGCAGCTTGAGCCAGGGGGTCTTAAGCACAGATACGCAGTATTTT
TRBJ2-3 TRBV20-1 TRBD2 few CSASAWAGTSGGADTQYF TGCAGTGCTAGTGCTTGGGCCGGGACTAGCGGGGGAGCGGATACGCAGTATTTT
TRBJ1-1 TRBV5-6 . . CASRMTLNTEAFF TGTGCCAGCAGAATGACACTGAACACTGAAGCTTTCTTT
TRBJ2-7 TRBV6-2/TRBV6-3 . . CASSYSWSEQYF TGTGCCAGCAGTTACTCATGGAGCGAGCAGTACTTC
TRBJ2-7 TRBV11-2 TRBD2 few CASSSKTTSGSSYEQYF TGTGCCAGCAGCTCCAAAACGACTAGCGGAAGCTCCTACGAGCAGTACTTC
TRBJ2-3 TRBV11-1 . few CASSPGQLTDTQYF TGTGCCAGCAGCCCAGGACAGCTCACAGATACGCAGTATTTT
TRBJ2-1 TRBV4-3 . . CASIKGERYNEQFF TGCGCCAGCATTAAGGGGGAGAGGTACAATGAGCAGTTCTTC
TRBJ2-3 TRBV6-6 . many CASSYGGGVADTQYF TGTGCCAGCAGTTACGGAGGGGGGGTCGCGGATACGCAGTATTTT
TRBJ2-7 TRBV5-1 . few CASSRDQAYEQYF TGCGCCAGCAGCAGGGACCAGGCATACGAGCAGTACTTC
TRBJ1-1 TRBV10-3 . . CAISESDSSLEAFF TGTGCCATCAGTGAGTCCGACAGCTCCCTTGAAGCTTTCTTT
TRBJ1-2 TRBV12-3/TRBV12-4 . . CASSLKGKLSYTF TGTGCCAGCAGTTTAAAGGGCAAGTTGAGCTACACCTTC
TRBJ2-1 TRBV7-2 . . CASGGWSYNEQFF TGTGCCAGCGGAGGGTGGTCCTACAATGAGCAGTTCTTC
TRBJ2-1 TRBV4-3 . many CASSQDIPSEQFF TGCGCCAGCAGCCAAGATATTCCGTCTGAGCAGTTCTTC
TRBJ1-2 TRBV12-3/TRBV12-4 . . CASSPGTGYTF TGTGCCAGCAGTCCCGGGACTGGCTACACCTTC
TRBJ1-1 TRBV29-1 . once CSVGTSDTTEAFF TGCAGCGTTGGGACCTCGGATACCACTGAAGCTTTCTTT
TRBJ2-1 TRBV29-1 TRBD1 . CSVEDRGLSGEQFF TGCAGCGTTGAGGACAGGGGGCTGTCCGGGGAGCAGTTCTTC
TRBJ1-6 TRBV6-6 . . CASSSGVSSPLHF TGTGCCAGCAGTTCAGGGGTTAGTTCACCCCTCCACTTT
TRBJ2-5 TRBV12-3/TRBV12-4 TRBD1 . CASSPLGTAHRETQYF TGTGCCAGCAGTCCACTAGGGACAGCACATCGAGAGACCCAGTACTTC
TRBJ1-1 TRBV4-2 TRBD1 . CASSQEYRGMGNTEAFF TGTGCCAGCAGCCAAGAATACAGGGGCATGGGGAACACTGAAGCTTTCTTT
TRBJ1-2 TRBV20-1 . . CSARAGRLGGYTF TGCAGTGCGCGGGCGGGGAGGTTAGGTGGCTACACCTTC
TRBJ2-7 TRBV9 TRBD2 . CASSPGTSGSRHEQYF TGTGCCAGCAGCCCTGGGACTAGCGGGAGTCGACACGAGCAGTACTTC
TRBJ1-2 TRBV7-9 TRBD1 few CASSSANRGLDYGYTF TGTGCCAGCAGCTCCGCAAACAGGGGGCTGGACTATGGCTACACCTTC
TRBJ2-7 TRBV7-2 . . CASSSGHPSYEQYF TGTGCCAGCAGCTCGGGACATCCGTCCTACGAGCAGTACTTC
TRBJ1-5 TRBV7-2 . . CASSQVRGSNQPQHF TGTGCCAGCAGCCAGGTGCGGGGGAGCAATCAGCCCCAGCATTTT
TRBJ2-1 TRBV11-2 TRBD2 . CASSPGVAGGREQFF TGTGCCAGCAGCCCGGGGGTAGCGGGAGGGAGGGAGCAGTTCTTC
TRBJ2-1 TRBV29-1 . few CSVPRGPSNSYNEQFF TGCAGCGTGCCCCGGGGGCCATCTAACTCCTACAATGAGCAGTTCTTC